Here is one T cell receptor beta chain with its context. What it binds is not known. TCRdb re-called the 5' RACE reads through MiXCR, storing one row per CDR3 protein. The data contain about 530,000 distinct CDR3 sequences, roughly 15% of them singletons. The data belong to a study of identical twins. General observations from the study: Where out-of-frame alpha sequences were twin-shared, they showed excess low generation probability.

Healthy Caucasians provided all donations. Between the trimmed V and J ends, which lost 3 bases and 6 bases, there was a span of 15 bases. Germline-derived CDR1 and CDR2 are SQVTM and ANQGSEA. There are 14 residues in the CDR3. The same data also went into a second study, on yellow fever vaccine responses in identical twins.

Material: CD4+ T cells sorted from blood. This receptor was obtained from a woman between 18 and 29 years old in good health. The chain carries TRBV29-1 and TRBJ2-1; D possibly corresponds to TRBD1 (6 bases). Here the CDR3 DNA reads TGCAGCGTTGACCGGACAGTCCTAGGCAATGAGCAGTTCTTC. It translates to CSVDRTVLGNEQFF.